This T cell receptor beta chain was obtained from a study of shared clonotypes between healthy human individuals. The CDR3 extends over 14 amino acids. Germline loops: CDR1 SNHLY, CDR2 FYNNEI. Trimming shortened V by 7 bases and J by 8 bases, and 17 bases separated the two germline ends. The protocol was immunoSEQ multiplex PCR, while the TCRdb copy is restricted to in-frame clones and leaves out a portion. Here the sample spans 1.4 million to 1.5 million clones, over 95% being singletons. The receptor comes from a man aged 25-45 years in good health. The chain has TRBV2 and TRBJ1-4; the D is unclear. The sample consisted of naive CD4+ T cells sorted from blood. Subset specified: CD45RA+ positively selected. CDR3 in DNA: TGTGCCAGCAAATATTGGACCGGCAAGGAAAAACTGTTTTTT. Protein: CASKYWTGKEKLFF.